One T cell receptor beta chain is described in this entry. The record originates from a study of blood T cell repertoires in COVID-19. Study context: Acute and convalescent COVID-19 specimens originated in the United States, Italy and Spain. The analysed material was cDNA or gDNA that came from T cells, B-cell-depleted T cells, or PBMCs.

This CDR3 contains 12 residues. V lost 8 bases to trimming and J lost 4 bases, with 9 bases between them. Germline CDR1 reads SGHVS; CDR2 reads FNYEAQ. Only in-frame clones appear in the TCRdb table, and some are missing; sequencing was by immunoSEQ multiplex PCR. The data hold roughly 400,000 clones, with around 89% observed a single time. Individuals aged about 18 to 89 years were recruited from roughly 22 US areas. Cohort placement rested on clinical history that participants reported themselves. The receptor was isolated from a young man who had recovered from COVID-19. This chain links TRBV7-6 with TRBJ2-1; D unclear. The sequenced sample was PBMCs or T cells enriched from blood (not recorded which). DNA of the CDR3: TGTGCCAGCGGAAACAGTTACAATGAGCAGTTCTTC. Translated: CASGNSYNEQFF. Looking up the rest from reference TRBV7-6 and TRBJ2-1 gives the full variable domain: GAGVSQSPRYKVTKRGQDVALRCDPISGHVSLYWYRQALGQGPEFLTYFNYEAQQDKSGLPNDRFSAERPEGSISTLTIQRTEQRDSAMYRCASGNSYNEQFFGPGTRLTVL.